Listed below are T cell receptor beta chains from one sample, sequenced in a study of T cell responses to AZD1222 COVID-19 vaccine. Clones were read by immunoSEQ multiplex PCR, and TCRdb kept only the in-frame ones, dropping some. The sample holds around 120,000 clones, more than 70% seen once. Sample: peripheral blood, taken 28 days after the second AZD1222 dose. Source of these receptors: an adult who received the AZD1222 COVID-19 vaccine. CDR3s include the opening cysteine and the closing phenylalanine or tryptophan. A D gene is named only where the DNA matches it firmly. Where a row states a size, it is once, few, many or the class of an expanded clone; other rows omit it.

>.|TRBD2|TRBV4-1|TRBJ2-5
TGCGCCAGCAGCCATATAGGGCGGGAGCGGGAAGAGACCCAGTACTTC
CASSHIGREREETQYF
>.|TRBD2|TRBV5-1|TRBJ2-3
TGCGCCAGCAGCTTGGCTAGCGGGGCAGATACGCAGTATTTT
CASSLASGADTQYF
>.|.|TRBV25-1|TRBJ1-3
TGTGCCAGCAGGGCCCCGGGCGTTGGAAACACCATATATTTT
CASRAPGVGNTIYF
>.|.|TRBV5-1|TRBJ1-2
TGCGCCAGCAGCTCCGCTGCTAACTATGGCTACACCTTC
CASSSAANYGYTF
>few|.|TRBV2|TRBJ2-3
TGTGCCAGCAGTCCTGATTTCCGGGGCACAGATACGCAGTATTTT
CASSPDFRGTDTQYF
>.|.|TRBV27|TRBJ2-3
TGTGCCAGCAGTTTAAGGTTTGCTAGCACAGATACGCAGTATTTT
CASSLRFASTDTQYF
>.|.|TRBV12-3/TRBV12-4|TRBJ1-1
TGTGCCAGCAGACCGCTCGGGGGCACTGAAGCTTTCTTT
CASRPLGGTEAFF
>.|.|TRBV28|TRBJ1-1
TGTGCCAGCAGTTCCCCTCCGAAAGCTTTCTTT
CASSSPPKAFF
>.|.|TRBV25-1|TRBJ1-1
TGTGCCAGCAGTGAATTTAACGTTAACACTGAAGCTTTCTTT
CASSEFNVNTEAFF
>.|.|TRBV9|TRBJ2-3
TGTGCCAGCAGCGAAAACCCGACAGGGACTAGCACAGATACGCAGTATTTT
CASSENPTGTSTDTQYF
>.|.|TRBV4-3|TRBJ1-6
TGCGCCAGCAGCCAAGAGCACAGGGATTCACCCCTCCACTTT
CASSQEHRDSPLHF
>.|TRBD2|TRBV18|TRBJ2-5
TGTGCCAGCTCACCATTCACGGGGGGGAGTCAAGAGACCCAGTACTTC
CASSPFTGGSQETQYF
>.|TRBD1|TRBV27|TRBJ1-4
TGTGCCAGCAGTTTAACCCCGGGACAGGGGAATGAAAAACTGTTTTTT
CASSLTPGQGNEKLFF
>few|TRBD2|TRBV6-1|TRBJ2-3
TGTGCCAGCAGTGAAACTAGCGGGGGGGCAGATACGCAGTATTTT
CASSETSGGADTQYF
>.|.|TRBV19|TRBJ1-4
TGTGCCAGTAGTTTCGACAGGAATAATGAAAAACTGTTTTTT
CASSFDRNNEKLFF
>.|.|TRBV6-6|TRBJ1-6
TGTGCCAGCAGTCCAGGGCAGGGACCCCTCCACTTT
CASSPGQGPLHF
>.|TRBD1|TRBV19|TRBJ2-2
TGTGCCAGTAGTATAAGCGGGACAGGGGGCACCGGGGAGCTGTTTTTT
CASSISGTGGTGELFF
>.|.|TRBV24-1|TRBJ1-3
TGTGCCACCAGTGTTCTTCGTTCGGGGGGAGGAAACACCATATATTTT
CATSVLRSGGGNTIYF
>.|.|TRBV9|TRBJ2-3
TGTGCCAGCAGCCCGGAGGAGGGGGTTGGCACAGATACGCAGTATTTT
CASSPEEGVGTDTQYF
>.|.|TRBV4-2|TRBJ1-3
TGTGCCAGCAGCCAATTTAGCTCGGGTACTACTGGAAACACCATATATTTT
CASSQFSSGTTGNTIYF
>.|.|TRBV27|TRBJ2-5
TGTGCCAGCAGTTTTGAAGGGCTAGGGGAGACCCAGTACTTC
CASSFEGLGETQYF
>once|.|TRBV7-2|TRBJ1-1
TGTGCCAGCAGCTTAACAGGGAACACTGAAGCTTTCTTT
CASSLTGNTEAFF
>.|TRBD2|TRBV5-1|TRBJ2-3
TGCGCCAGCAGCAGCGGGGGAGGCACAGATACGCAGTATTTT
CASSSGGGTDTQYF
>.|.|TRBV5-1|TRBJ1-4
TGCGCCAGCAGCTGGCGAGGGACGTGGAGTTCGGAAAAACTGTTTTTT
CASSWRGTWSSEKLFF
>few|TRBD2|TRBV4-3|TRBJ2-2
TGCGCCAGCAGCCAAGTAGCGGGAGCGAACACCGGGGAGCTGTTTTTT
CASSQVAGANTGELFF
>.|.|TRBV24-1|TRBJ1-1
TGTGCCACCAGTGATCCAGCCTCGGGGAGTGAAGCTTTCTTT
CATSDPASGSEAFF
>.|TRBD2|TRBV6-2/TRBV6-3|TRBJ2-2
TGTGCCAGCAGTTTCTCCCCGGGACTAGCGGGGGAAGACACCGGGGAGCTGTTTTTT
CASSFSPGLAGEDTGELFF
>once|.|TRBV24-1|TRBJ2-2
TGTGCCACCAGTCGGTCCAGGGGAGTCTTTAACACCGGGGAGCTGTTTTTT
CATSRSRGVFNTGELFF
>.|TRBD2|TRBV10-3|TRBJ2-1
TGTGCCATCAGTGAGTCGACAGGGTTAGTAGCGGGAGTAAATGAGCAGTTCTTC
CAISESTGLVAGVNEQFF
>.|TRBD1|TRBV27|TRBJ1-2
TGTGCCAGCAGTCAACAGGGGACTGTAAACGGCTACACCTTC
CASSQQGTVNGYTF
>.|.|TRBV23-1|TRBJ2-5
TGCGCCAGCAGCCCGAGGAAGAGGGGGCAAGAGACCCAGTACTTC
CASSPRKRGQETQYF
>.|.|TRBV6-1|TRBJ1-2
TGTGCCAGCAGTGAGGGAGGGGCGCTGATCTATGGCTACACCTTC
CASSEGGALIYGYTF
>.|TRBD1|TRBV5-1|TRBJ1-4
TGCGCCAGCAGCTTCAGGGGGCCGGCTACTAATGAAAAACTGTTTTTT
CASSFRGPATNEKLFF
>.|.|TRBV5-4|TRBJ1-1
TGTGCCAGCAGCTTGACAATTTTGGACAGAGAAGCTTTCTTT
CASSLTILDREAFF
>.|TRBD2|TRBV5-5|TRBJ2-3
TGTGCCAGCAGGGTCGGTAGCGGGGGGAATACAGATACGCAGTATTTT
CASRVGSGGNTDTQYF
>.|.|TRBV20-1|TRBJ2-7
TGCAGTGCTAGTAAGGTACTCCACTACGAGCAGTACTTC
CSASKVLHYEQYF
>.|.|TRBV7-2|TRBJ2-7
TGTGCCAGCAGCTTAGTATCGTCGGGCGGCACCTACGAGCAGTACTTC
CASSLVSSGGTYEQYF
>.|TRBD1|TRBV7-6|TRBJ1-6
TGTGCCAGCAGCCGGACAGGGAGCTCCTATAATTCACCCCTCCACTTT
CASSRTGSSYNSPLHF
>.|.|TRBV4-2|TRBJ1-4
TGTGCCAGCAGCCAACGGGAAAAACTGTTTTTT
CASSQREKLFF
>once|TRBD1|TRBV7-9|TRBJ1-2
TGTGCTTACAGGGGGGATAACTATGGCTACACCTTC
CAYRGDNYGYTF
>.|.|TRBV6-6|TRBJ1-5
TGTGCCAGCAGTTACTCTCATCAGCCCCAGCATTTT
CASSYSHQPQHF
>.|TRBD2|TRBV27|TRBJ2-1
TGTGCCAGCTGGGGACTAGCGTCGGCGAATGAGCAGTTCTTC
CASWGLASANEQFF
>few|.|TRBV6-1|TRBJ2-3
TGTGCCAGCAGTGAAGCCGTTGGGTCGTCAGCAGATACGCAGTATTTT
CASSEAVGSSADTQYF
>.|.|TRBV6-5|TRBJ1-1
TGTGCCAGCAAGTGGGAGGACACTGAAGCTTTCTTT
CASKWEDTEAFF
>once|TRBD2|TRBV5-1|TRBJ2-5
TGCGCCAGCAGCTTGGCCCGGGGTAGCGGGGACTCTGGGACCCAGTACTTC
CASSLARGSGDSGTQYF
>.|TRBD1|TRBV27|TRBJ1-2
TGTGCCAGCAGTTCACAGGGGTGGGGCTACACCTTC
CASSSQGWGYTF
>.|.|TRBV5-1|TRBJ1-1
TGCGCCAGCAGCTTGGGTCGGTCGAGGGCATGGAACACTGAAGCTTTCTTT
CASSLGRSRAWNTEAFF
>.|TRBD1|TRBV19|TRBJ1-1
TGTGCCAGTAGGCGGACAGGATCGTCTTCCGCTGAAGCTTTCTTT
CASRRTGSSSAEAFF
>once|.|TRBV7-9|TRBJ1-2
TGTGCCAGCAGCTTATCATCAGATGGCTACACCTTC
CASSLSSDGYTF
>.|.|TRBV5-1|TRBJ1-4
TGCGCCAGCAGCTTTTCCCCCCGAGAGCCAACTAATGAAAAACTGTTTTTT
CASSFSPREPTNEKLFF
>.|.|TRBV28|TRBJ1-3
TGTGCCAGCAGTTTCGCGACAGTCGCTGGAAACACCATATATTTT
CASSFATVAGNTIYF
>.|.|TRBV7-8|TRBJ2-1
TGTGCCAGCGCTTTGGGGGGGCCCAATGAGCAGTTCTTC
CASALGGPNEQFF
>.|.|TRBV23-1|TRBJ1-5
TGCGCCAGCAGTCAAAGGGACATTAGCAATCAGCCCCAGCATTTT
CASSQRDISNQPQHF
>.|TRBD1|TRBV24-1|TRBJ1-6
TGTGCCACCAGTGATTCTCGGACAGGGCCCCAATCACCCCTCCACTTT
CATSDSRTGPQSPLHF
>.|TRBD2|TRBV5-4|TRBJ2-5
TGTGCCAGCAGGAAAGCGGGAGAGCAAGAGACCCAGTACTTC
CASRKAGEQETQYF
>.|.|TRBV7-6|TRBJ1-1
TGTGCCAGCAGCTTGGGGGCGGGAACTGAAGCTTTCTTT
CASSLGAGTEAFF